These T cell receptor beta chains were read from a single sample in a study of blood T cell repertoires in COVID-19. Sequenced by immunoSEQ multiplex PCR; TCRdb stores in-frame clones only, minus some. In the table there are 140,000 to 150,000 clones, approximately 85% of which are singletons. Sequenced sample: peripheral blood. Receptor source: a human donor with acute or convalescent COVID-19. The donor label of this sample is uncertain. CDR3s include the opening cysteine and the closing phenylalanine or tryptophan. A D gene is named only where the DNA matches it firmly. For some rows the clone size is stated as once, few or many, or as a class when expanded; others skip it.

v_call	j_call	d_call	clone_size	cdr3_aa	cdr3_nt
TRBV19	TRBJ1-4	TRBD1	NA	CASSSRTGYNEKLFF	TGTGCCAGTAGTTCGCGGACAGGTTATAATGAAAAACTGTTTTTT
TRBV5-1	TRBJ2-5	TRBD2	NA	CASSLGLAGGPETQYF	TGCGCCAGCAGCTTGGGACTAGCGGGAGGCCCAGAGACCCAGTACTTC
TRBV5-5	TRBJ2-5	TRBD2	NA	CASSLVLAGAVGETQYF	TGTGCCAGCAGCTTGGTTCTAGCGGGAGCAGTAGGGGAGACCCAGTACTTC
TRBV7-9	TRBJ2-7	TRBD2	NA	CASSLSGGGSYEQYF	TGTGCCAGCAGCTTATCTGGCGGGGGATCCTACGAGCAGTACTTC
TRBV27	TRBJ1-5	TRBD1	NA	CASPGQGGNQPQHF	TGTGCCAGCCCTGGACAGGGAGGCAATCAGCCCCAGCATTTT
TRBV7-9	TRBJ1-3	TRBD1	NA	CASSLYLDRDGNTIYF	TGTGCCAGCAGCTTATACCTAGACAGGGATGGAAACACCATATATTTT
TRBV6-6	TRBJ1-5	NA	NA	CASSYSPGSNQPQHF	TGTGCCAGCAGTTACTCACCAGGGAGCAATCAGCCCCAGCATTTT
TRBV2	TRBJ1-2	NA	NA	CASSELTGNYGYTF	TGTGCCAGCAGTGAATTAACAGGGAACTATGGCTACACCTTC
TRBV4-1	TRBJ2-7	TRBD2	NA	CASSQFLGGGASPSYEQYF	TGCGCCAGCAGCCAATTCCTAGGCGGGGGGGCAAGTCCGTCCTACGAGCAGTACTTC
TRBV5-1	TRBJ2-5	TRBD1	NA	CASSLFPGTGEETQYF	TGCGCCAGCAGCTTGTTCCCGGGGACAGGGGAAGAGACCCAGTACTTC
TRBV5-1	TRBJ1-3	NA	NA	CASSLEGNSGNTIYF	TGCGCCAGCAGCTTGGAGGGGAACTCTGGAAACACCATATATTTT
TRBV4-3	TRBJ2-7	TRBD1	NA	CASSHGTGGGYEQYF	TGCGCCAGCAGCCATGGGACAGGGGGCGGCTACGAGCAGTACTTC
TRBV3-1/TRBV3-2	TRBJ2-5	TRBD2	NA	CASSQVTSGQETQYF	TGTGCCAGCAGCCAAGTAACTAGCGGCCAAGAGACCCAGTACTTC
TRBV29-1	TRBJ2-3	NA	once	CSVEGGRGKDTQYF	TGCAGCGTTGAAGGCGGTAGAGGGAAAGATACGCAGTATTTT
TRBV7-2	TRBJ2-2	TRBD2	NA	CASSPLGGGTGELFF	TGTGCCAGCAGCCCACTAGGCGGGGGAACCGGGGAGCTGTTTTTT
TRBV5-5	TRBJ2-7	TRBD1	NA	CASSYPGTGYEQYF	TGTGCCAGCAGCTATCCCGGGACAGGTTACGAGCAGTACTTC
TRBV7-2	TRBJ2-5	NA	NA	CASSLGVGELETQYF	TGTGCCAGCAGCTTAGGGGTCGGGGAGCTGGAGACCCAGTACTTC
TRBV2	TRBJ2-5	NA	NA	CASSPDPSQYF	TGTGCCAGCAGCCCTGACCCTAGCCAGTACTTC
TRBV18	TRBJ1-1	NA	NA	CASSPGRANTEAFF	TGTGCCAGCTCACCGGGCAGGGCCAACACTGAAGCTTTCTTT
TRBV11-2	TRBJ2-3	TRBD1	NA	CASSWTGASSTDTQYF	TGTGCCAGCAGCTGGACAGGGGCCTCTAGCACAGATACGCAGTATTTT
TRBV30	TRBJ2-5	NA	NA	CAWSVRLGETQYF	TGTGCCTGGAGTGTTAGACTAGGAGAGACCCAGTACTTC
TRBV4-1	TRBJ2-2	TRBD2	NA	CASSQVVAGPTGELFF	TGCGCCAGCAGCCAAGTGGTAGCGGGGCCCACCGGGGAGCTGTTTTTT
TRBV30	TRBJ2-2	NA	NA	CAWSLGGKELFF	TGTGCCTGGAGTTTGGGGGGAAAGGAGCTGTTTTTT
TRBV7-2	TRBJ2-5	TRBD2	NA	CASSRTSGGTETQYF	TGTGCCAGCAGCCGGACTAGCGGGGGAACAGAGACCCAGTACTTC
TRBV19	TRBJ1-6	TRBD1	NA	CASKTQGAENSPLHF	TGTGCCAGTAAAACACAGGGGGCAGAAAATTCACCCCTCCACTTT
TRBV10-3	TRBJ2-3	TRBD2	NA	CAISDKAGATDTQYF	TGTGCCATCAGTGATAAAGCGGGGGCCACAGATACGCAGTATTTT
TRBV18	TRBJ1-5	NA	once	CASSETGLGNQPQHF	TGTGCCAGCTCAGAAACAGGGTTGGGCAATCAGCCCCAGCATTTT
TRBV12-5	TRBJ2-3	TRBD2	NA	CASGSTSGLAEYLTDTQYF	TGTGCTAGTGGGTCAACTAGCGGGCTCGCCGAATACCTCACAGATACGCAGTATTTT
TRBV5-1	TRBJ1-1	NA	NA	CASSSSRGQFSLEAFF	TGCGCCAGCAGCTCTTCTCGTGGACAGTTCAGCCTTGAAGCTTTCTTT
TRBV4-2	TRBJ1-5	NA	NA	CASSQKRNQPQHF	TGTGCCAGCAGCCAGAAGCGGAATCAGCCCCAGCATTTT
TRBV27	TRBJ1-1	TRBD1	NA	CASTSLRDRNTEAFF	TGTGCCAGCACGTCTTTACGGGACAGGAACACTGAAGCTTTCTTT
TRBV18	TRBJ2-3	NA	NA	CASSPGQGLTDTQYF	TGTGCCAGCTCACCAGGCCAGGGATTAACAGATACGCAGTATTTT
TRBV18	TRBJ1-1	TRBD1	NA	CASSPLGPGGLGDTEAFF	TGTGCCAGCTCACCCCTCGGTCCAGGGGGCTTAGGGGACACTGAAGCTTTCTTT
TRBV3-1/TRBV3-2	TRBJ1-5	TRBD1	NA	CASSLQGANQPQHF	TGTGCCAGCAGCCTCCAGGGGGCGAATCAGCCCCAGCATTTT
TRBV27	TRBJ1-2	TRBD1	NA	CASSFDRTGPTGYTF	TGTGCCAGCAGTTTCGACCGGACAGGACCTACTGGCTACACCTTC
TRBV10-3	TRBJ1-1	TRBD1	once	CAATGQANTEAFF	TGTGCCGCAACGGGACAGGCCAACACTGAAGCTTTCTTT
TRBV7-2	TRBJ1-1	NA	NA	CASSLSARFGNTEAFF	TGTGCCAGCAGCTTGTCGGCTAGGTTCGGCAACACTGAAGCTTTCTTT
TRBV6-5	TRBJ1-3	TRBD1	NA	CASSLRGTGGNTIYF	TGTGCCAGCAGTCTCAGGGGGACTGGTGGAAACACCATATATTTT
TRBV11-1	TRBJ2-7	NA	NA	CASSLGLSSSYEQYF	TGTGCCAGCAGCTTAGGTCTCTCGAGCTCCTACGAGCAGTACTTC
TRBV7-2	TRBJ2-1	TRBD2	NA	CASSPRESSYNEQFF	TGTGCCAGCAGCCCGCGGGAGAGCTCCTACAATGAGCAGTTCTTC
TRBV19	TRBJ2-2	TRBD2	few	CASSIYGLVVGELFF	TGTGCCAGTAGTATATACGGACTAGTGGTCGGGGAGCTGTTTTTT
TRBV3-1/TRBV3-2	TRBJ2-3	TRBD2	NA	CASSQDVWAGDGTDTQYF	TGTGCCAGCAGCCAAGACGTCTGGGCGGGAGATGGGACAGATACGCAGTATTTT
TRBV6-5	TRBJ2-2	NA	once	CASTSPGLPPGELFF	TGTGCCAGCACTTCCCCGGGACTGCCGCCCGGGGAGCTGTTTTTT
TRBV9	TRBJ1-6	NA	NA	CASSVGPEGTNSPLHF	TGTGCCAGCAGCGTGGGCCCCGAGGGAACTAATTCACCCCTCCACTTT
TRBV29-1	TRBJ1-2	NA	NA	CSGGSRGSGYTF	TGCAGCGGGGGTTCCAGGGGAAGTGGCTACACCTTC
TRBV3-1/TRBV3-2	TRBJ2-2	NA	NA	CASSRQEDGELFF	TGTGCCAGCAGCCGCCAGGAGGACGGGGAGCTGTTTTTT
TRBV10-3	TRBJ2-1	TRBD2	NA	CAISRGLAGLDEQFF	TGTGCCATCAGCAGAGGACTAGCGGGACTCGATGAGCAGTTCTTC
TRBV5-4	TRBJ1-3	NA	few	CASSSNRFSGNTIYF	TGTGCCAGCAGCTCTAACAGGTTCTCTGGAAACACCATATATTTT
TRBV7-2	TRBJ2-7	NA	NA	CASSLIQGVFYEQYF	TGTGCCAGCAGCTTAATACAGGGAGTTTTCTACGAGCAGTACTTC
TRBV5-1	TRBJ2-5	TRBD1	NA	CASSGRTGQETQYF	TGCGCCAGCAGCGGACGGACAGGGCAAGAGACCCAGTACTTC
TRBV5-4	TRBJ1-1	TRBD1	few	CASSGGDRVNTEAFF	TGTGCCAGCAGCGGGGGGGACAGGGTGAACACTGAAGCTTTCTTT
TRBV4-1	TRBJ1-5	NA	NA	CASSQDQGRPQHF	TGCGCCAGCAGCCAAGATCAGGGGCGGCCCCAGCATTTT
TRBV18	TRBJ1-5	TRBD1	few	CASSPPIGQGNQPQHF	TGTGCCAGCTCACCACCGATTGGACAGGGGAATCAGCCCCAGCATTTT
TRBV19	TRBJ1-2	NA	NA	CASSPDPGIYNYGYTF	TGTGCCAGTAGTCCCGATCCAGGGATTTACAACTATGGCTACACCTTC
TRBV6-2/TRBV6-3	TRBJ2-3	TRBD2	NA	CASSFGGVIGTDTQYF	TGTGCCAGCAGTTTCGGGGGGGTAATTGGCACAGATACGCAGTATTTT
TRBV18	TRBJ2-7	NA	NA	CASSPPSVSSYEQYF	TGTGCCAGCTCACCACCGTCGGTGAGCTCCTACGAGCAGTACTTC
TRBV6-5	TRBJ1-1	NA	NA	CASSSGESYTEAFF	TGTGCCAGCAGTTCGGGGGAAAGTTACACTGAAGCTTTCTTT